Each of the 18 T cell receptor beta chains below was sequenced from the same sample in a study of OX40 agonist ivuxolimab in advanced cancers. This table comes from immunoSEQ multiplex PCR, and its TCRdb copy is limited to in-frame clones, with some not included. Here the sample spans about 68,000 clones, about 82% being singletons. The input for sequencing was CD4+ or CD8+ T cells sorted from blood, taken in a trial of the OX40 agonist ivuxolimab. The receptors shown here come from an adult with an advanced solid tumor such as melanoma, head and neck, liver or kidney cancer.

The chain carries TRBV4-2 and TRBJ1-1; possible D gene TRBD1, 6 bases. Germline V gives CDR1 LGHNA, CDR2 YNFKEQ. Trimming left V 4 bases short and J 1 base short, with 13 bases between. CDR3 length: 15 residues. CDR3: CASSRTGGGNTEAFF. In DNA, the CDR3 is TGTGCCAGCAGCCGGACGGGGGGCGGGAACACTGAAGCTTTCTTT.

In DNA, the CDR3 is TGCGCCAGCAGCTTGGGAATAAGCACAGATACGCAGTATTTT. It yields the protein CASSLGISTDTQYF. The rearrangement links TRBV5-1 to TRBJ2-3; D uncertain. V was cut by 0 bases and J by 0 bases, with 5 bases left in between. This CDR3 contains 14 residues. The V gene's germline CDR1 is SGHRS and CDR2 YFSETQ.

This chain uses TRBV7-9 with TRBJ2-1; unclear D gene. The CDR3 consists of 15 residues. The germline V gene encodes CDR1 SEHNR and CDR2 FQNEAQ (reference sequence). Trimming took off 1 base at V and 0 bases at J, with 7 bases between the two ends. The CDR3 here is CASSLGWSSYNEQFF. The CDR3 nucleotides read TGTGCCAGCAGCTTAGGATGGAGCTCCTACAATGAGCAGTTCTTC. Full variable domain (missing parts from reference TRBV7-9 and TRBJ2-1): DTGVSQNPRHKITKRGQNVTFRCDPISEHNRLYWYRQTLGQGPEFLTYFQNEAQLEKSRLLSDRFSAERPKGSFSTLEIQRTEQGDSAMYLCASSLGWSSYNEQFFGPGTRLTVL.

Note on this clone: Other DNA sequences within the sample encode an identical CDR3. The chain employs TRBV18 and TRBJ1-1; D might be TRBD1 (5 bases). Trimming removed 2 bases at V and 1 base at J, with 5 bases between. Germline V lookup: CDR1 KGHSH, CDR2 LQKENI. The CDR3 has 13 amino acids. This CDR3 is CASSPTGNTEAFF. CDR3 sequence (DNA): TGTGCCAGCTCACCAACAGGGAACACTGAAGCTTTCTTT.

V is TRBV27 and J is TRBJ1-5, with TRBD1 as a possible D gene (5 bases). Trimming stripped 6 bases from V and 2 bases from J, with 17 bases between. CDR1 is MNHEY, CDR2 SMNVEV, per germline (reference sequence). The CDR3 has 16 residues. The CDR3 region has the DNA TGTGCCAGCAGCCCCTTCACGGGGGTGGGCAATCAGCCCCAGCATTTT. Translation gives CASSPFTGVGNQPQHF.

V and J are TRBV6-1 and TRBJ1-4; possible D gene TRBD1, 6 bases. Deletions cut 6 bases from V and 7 bases from J, with 12 bases between. The CDR3 is 13 amino acids. Germline V lookup: CDR1 MNHNS, CDR2 SASEGT. The CDR3 sequence: CASRRGGGEKLFF. As DNA, the CDR3 is TGTGCCAGCAGGAGAGGGGGAGGTGAAAAACTGTTTTTT.

This chain links TRBV11-2 with TRBJ2-5; maybe TRBD1 (6 bases). Looked up from germline, CDR1 is SGHAT and CDR2 is FQNNGV. V lost 4 bases and J lost 12, with 12 bases in between. The CDR3 extends over 11 amino acids. The CDR3 region is CASSSYRDKYF. CDR3 nucleotide sequence: TGTGCCAGCAGCTCCTACAGGGATAAGTACTTC.

V usage is TRBV5-1 and J usage is TRBJ1-5, with TRBD1 identical over 7 bases. In germline, CDR1 is SGHRS, CDR2 YFSETQ. V was clipped by 0 bases and J by 5 bases; unmatched bases: 11. This CDR3 spans 17 amino acids. CDR3 residues: CASSLGGPTGNDQPQHF. The CDR3 nucleotides read TGCGCCAGCAGCTTGGGGGGACCGACAGGGAATGATCAGCCCCAGCATTTT.

J is TRBJ1-3 and V is TRBV6-6; no firm D call. Germline V CDR1 and CDR2: MNHNY, SVGAGI (reference sequence). Trimming removed 7 bases at V and 0 bases at J, with 13 bases between. The CDR3 consists of 15 residues. The CDR3: CASTDGKSSGNTIYF. The DNA of the CDR3 is TGTGCCAGCACGGACGGAAAAAGCTCTGGAAACACCATATATTTT.

V and J are TRBV12-5 and TRBJ2-1; a possible D gene is TRBD1 (6 bases). CDR1 is LGHNT and CDR2 is FRNRAP in the germline V gene. The CDR3 runs to 12 residues. V lost 5 bases, J lost 8 bases, and 10 bases lay in between. Here the CDR3 reads CASGADRYEQFF. CDR3 nucleotides: TGTGCTAGTGGTGCTGACAGGTATGAGCAGTTCTTC.

With respect to this clone: At one end, the junction sequence differs from germline, possibly due to a read error. This chain uses TRBV7-7 with TRBJ2-2; 8 bases fit TRBD2. The CDR3 covers 16 residues. The germline gives CDR1 SSHAT, CDR2 FNYEAQ (reference sequence). The CDR3 protein is CASSLVGGVNTGELFF. The CDR3 nucleotides are TGTGCTAGCAGCCTAGTCGGGGGGGTAAACACCGGGGAGCTGTTTTTT. Full variable domain (missing parts from reference TRBV7-7 and TRBJ2-2): GAGVSQSPRYKVTKRGQDVTLRCDPISSHATLYWYQQALGQGPEFLTYFNYEAQPDKSGLPSDRFSAERPEGSISTLTIQRTEQRDSAMYRCASSLVGGVNTGELFFGEGSRLTVL.

The V call is TRBV4-1, the J call TRBJ2-1; D possibly corresponds to TRBD2 (5 bases). This CDR3 spans 16 amino acids. Germline CDR1 and CDR2: MGHRA and YSYEKL. V lost 0 bases to trimming and J lost 3 bases, with 12 bases between them. CDR3 in amino acids: CASSQEREIGYNEQFF. For the CDR3, the DNA is TGCGCCAGCAGCCAAGAAAGGGAGATCGGCTACAATGAGCAGTTCTTC.

This sequence joins TRBV9 and TRBJ2-2; 8 bases align to TRBD2. V lost 3 bases and J lost 4; bases outside the gene matches: 5. The CDR3 extends over 15 amino acids. Germline lookup yields CDR1 SGDLS and CDR2 YYNGEE. The CDR3 DNA sequence: TGTGCCAGCAGCGGGGGACTAGTAGGCACCGGGGAGCTGTTTTTT. Amino acid sequence: CASSGGLVGTGELFF.

The table lists this clone with a count of one. This chain connects TRBV7-9 to TRBJ2-2, with a possible D match to TRBD2 (6 bases). The CDR3 has 15 amino acids. V lost 4 bases, J lost 7 bases, and 16 bases lay in between. Germline V gene lookup returns CDR1 SEHNR and CDR2 FQNEAQ (reference sequence). The CDR3 loop reads CASSSSGSAIGELFF. Here the CDR3 DNA reads TGTGCCAGCAGCTCGAGCGGGTCAGCTATCGGGGAGCTGTTTTTT.

The chain employs TRBV6-1 and TRBJ1-5, with D perhaps matching TRBD1 (5 bases). V was trimmed by 2 bases and J by 3 bases, leaving 11 bases between them. Germline assignment: CDR1 MNHNS and CDR2 SASEGT. This CDR3 is built from 15 residues. In nucleotides, the CDR3 is TGTGCCAGCAGTGAAACGCAGGGTAACAATCAGCCCCAGCATTTT. Protein product: CASSETQGNNQPQHF.

V and J are TRBV7-8 and TRBJ2-7; 8 nucleotides align to TRBD1. Germline CDR1 SGHVS, CDR2 FQNEAQ. Trimming removed 5 bases from V and 5 bases from J; junction bases left unmatched: 14. There are 16 residues in the CDR3. The CDR3 region is CASSTRQGRFSDEQYF. Written as DNA, the CDR3 is TGTGCCAGCAGCACCCGACAGGGGCGTTTTTCCGACGAGCAGTACTTC.

The chain recombines TRBV5-8 with TRBJ1-2; 7 bases are a match to TRBD1. The CDR3 runs 13 residues. The V and J ends lost 4 bases and 4 bases, in that order; junction bases with no gene match: 4. The germline V gene has CDR1 SGHTS and CDR2 YDEGEE. The CDR3 reads CASSIQGIYGYTF. CDR3 bases: TGTGCCAGCAGCATACAGGGGATCTATGGCTACACCTTC. The full variable domain, its missing parts supplied by reference TRBV5-8 and TRBJ1-2, is EAGVTQSPTHLIKTRGQQATLRCSPISGHTSVYWYQQALGLGLQFLLWYDEGEERNRGNFPPRFSGRQFPNYSSELNVNALELEDSALYLCASSIQGIYGYTFGSGTRLTVV.

This chain joins TRBV7-6 and TRBJ1-1; 9 bases fit TRBD1. J lost 6 bases, V lost 5 bases, and 13 bases had no gene match. Germline lookup yields CDR1 SGHVS and CDR2 FNYEAQ. The CDR3 covers 16 residues. In DNA, the CDR3 is TGTGCCAGCAGCCTAAAACAGGGGGCGGTAGTCGCTGAAGCTTTCTTT. Translated: CASSLKQGAVVAEAFF.